This TCR beta chain was found in a study of cytomegalovirus exposure and HLA in healthy donors. Across the whole study: As released early, the data held 65 million to 90 million unique TCRs from HLA-typed donors.

Study-wide results and caveats: What TCR beta sequences reportedly achieved was accurate prediction of HLA-A and HLA-B alleles in most subjects.

Trimming at V came to 1 base and at J to 6 bases, leaving 14 bases not matched to a gene. CDR1 GTSNPN and CDR2 SVGIG come from the germline V gene (reference sequence). The CDR3 has 17 residues. PCR amplification relied on 60 Vbeta primers (plus 13 Jbeta primers). The method was immunoSEQ multiplex PCR; TCRdb's version includes in-frame clones alone and lacks a portion of them. Of some 110,000 clones in the sample, almost 70% were seen once. Comment on this clone: Its target is not known.

The source material was PBMCs. This receptor was identified in a man aged 25-45 years in good health and CMV-seropositive. The rearrangement uses TRBV30 and TRBJ2-1; 8 bases are shared with TRBD2. DNA for the CDR3: TGTGCCTGGAGTGGTGGTTCTGCGGGAGGTACGAGCAATGAGCAGTTCTTC. Amino acids: CAWSGGSAGGTSNEQFF. The variable domain in full, completed from reference TRBV30 and TRBJ2-1, reads SQTIHQWPATLVQPVGSPLSLECTVEGTSNPNLYWYRQAAGRGLQLLFYSVGIGQISSEVPQNLSASRPQDRQFILSSKKLLLSDSGFYLCAWSGGSAGGTSNEQFFGPGTRLTVL.